These 28 T cell receptor beta chains share one sample of origin, sequenced in a study of breast tumors, draining lymph nodes, adjacent tissues. Axillary draining lymph nodes of breast cancer patients supplied the node samples. TCRdb called the multiplex PCR reads again in MiXCR, with one record for every CDR3 protein. The sample carries some 100,000 distinct CDR3 sequences, around 20% recorded once. Material: axillary lymph node tissue. Source of these receptors: a female donor with breast cancer. Some clones in this sample may be carry-over from other donors' samples.

This clonotype has ten or more counts. The chain couples TRBV19 to TRBJ1-6; weak D call: TRBD1 (6 bases). The V gene lost 6 bases and the J gene lost 8 bases, with 20 bases spanning the gap. This CDR3 has 16 amino acids. Germline CDR1 reads LNHDA; CDR2 reads SQIVND (reference sequence). DNA for the CDR3: TGTGCCAGTAGGCGGGAGATAGACAGGCCTTATTCACCCCTCCACTTT. As protein: CASRREIDRPYSPLHF.

The chain has TRBV28 and TRBJ1-6; a possible D gene is TRBD1 (5 bases). The CDR3 has 17 amino acids. The ends were cut back, 2 bases at V and 0 bases at J, with 11 bases in the middle. Per the germline V gene, CDR1 is MDHEN and CDR2 is SYDVKM. DNA of the CDR3: TGTGCCAGCAGTTTAGAGGCAGGGAGCTCCTATAATTCACCCCTCCACTTT. Translation: CASSLEAGSSYNSPLHF.

This clonotype appeared many times. As DNA, the CDR3 is TGTGCCAGCAGATGGGGACCTTTCTCCTACGAGCAGTACTTC. It translates to CASRWGPFSYEQYF. The V and J genes are TRBV6-5 and TRBJ2-7; either TRBD1 or TRBD2 may supply D (5 bases each). Germline V lookup: CDR1 MNHEY, CDR2 SVGAGI. V shed 6 bases and J shed 0 bases, with 12 bases lying between them. The CDR3 has 14 amino acids.

There are a few counts of this clonotype. This chain links TRBV4-1 with TRBJ2-2; D uncertain. The germline V and J ends were trimmed by 6 bases and 7 bases, with 15 bases remaining between them. Germline CDR1 is MGHRA and CDR2 is YSYEKL. The CDR3 extends over 14 amino acids. CDR3 sequence: CASRYPAQGGELFF. The CDR3 DNA is TGCGCCAGCAGGTACCCCGCCCAAGGCGGGGAGCTGTTTTTT.

This clonotype was recorded many times. The rearrangement links TRBV2 to TRBJ2-5; a possible D gene is TRBD2 (5 bases). The CDR3 extends over 14 amino acids. Trimming took off 2 bases at V and 2 bases at J, with 9 bases between the two ends. CDR1 is SNHLY, CDR2 FYNNEI, per germline. This CDR3 is CASSETSGQETQYF. The CDR3 DNA follows: TGTGCCAGCAGTGAAACCAGCGGACAAGAGACCCAGTACTTC.

The V gene is TRBV30, the J gene TRBJ1-5; D may be TRBD1 (5 bases). Germline CDR1 GTSNPN, CDR2 SVGIG (reference sequence). Trimming took 0 bases from V and 2 from J, leaving 11 bases between them. The CDR3 covers 15 residues. CDR3 sequence (DNA): TGTGCCTGGAGTGTAAGGGGAGGGGGCAATCAGCCCCAGCATTTT. It translates to CAWSVRGGGNQPQHF.

At least ten counts were recorded for this clonotype. The chain uses TRBV5-4 and TRBJ2-7, with D perhaps assigned TRBD1 or TRBD2 (7 bases each). Germline CDR1 and CDR2: SGHNT and YYREEE (reference sequence). V lost 4 bases, J lost 5 bases, and 19 bases lay in between. The CDR3 covers 15 residues. The chain's CDR3 is CASSRQGGRRNEQYF. The CDR3 nucleotides are TGTGCCAGCAGCCGCCAGGGGGGGCGCCGTAACGAGCAGTACTTC.

This clonotype was observed many times. The V and J genes are TRBV27 and TRBJ2-7; D might be TRBD1 (6 bases). Germline values: CDR1 MNHEY, CDR2 SMNVEV (reference sequence). The CDR3 sequence is 14 residues long. The germline V and J ends were trimmed by 6 bases and 2 bases, with 14 bases remaining between them. The CDR3 nucleotides are TGTGCCAGCAGCCCGACAGGTCAGACCTACGAGCAGTACTTC. Its translation: CASSPTGQTYEQYF.

The table lists this clonotype with many counts. The chain links TRBV5-8 to TRBJ2-3; 12 bases fit TRBD2. This CDR3 is 17 amino acids long. The germline V gene has CDR1 SGHTS and CDR2 YDEGEE. J gave up 4 bases and V 4 bases, and 10 bases lay outside the gene matches. As DNA, the CDR3 is TGTGCCAGCAGCATAGAACTGACTAGCGGGAGTTCAGATACGCAGTATTTT. Its protein is CASSIELTSGSSDTQYF.

Only a few counts were recorded for this clonotype. The gene calls are TRBV4-2 and TRBJ2-1; the D gene is possibly TRBD2 (5 bases). The germline V gene has CDR1 LGHNA and CDR2 YNFKEQ. V lost 5 bases and J 9 bases, leaving 11 bases between the germline ends. The CDR3 runs 12 residues. CDR3 bases: TGTGCCAGCAGCTATCTGAGCGGTGAGCAGTTCTTC. It specifies CASSYLSGEQFF.

This clonotype was counted at least ten times. The genes are TRBV2 and TRBJ1-4; possibly TRBD1 for D (5 bases). CDR1 and CDR2 from the germline V gene are SNHLY and FYNNEI. The CDR3 spans 15 residues. V was shortened by 2 bases and J by 5 bases, with 12 bases between the two germline ends. The CDR3 region has the DNA TGTGCCAGCAGTGAACGGGGGACTATCAATGAAAAACTGTTTTTT. It translates to CASSERGTINEKLFF.

This clonotype showed up many times. The chain recombines TRBV7-3 with TRBJ2-1; no reliable D call. This CDR3 spans 13 amino acids. The germline gives CDR1 SGHTA, CDR2 FQGTGA. V was trimmed by 1 base and J by 6 bases, leaving 7 bases between them. The CDR3 coding sequence is TGTGCCAGCAGCTTAAGTGGCGGCAATGAGCAGTTCTTC. This encodes CASSLSGGNEQFF.

CDR3 nucleotide sequence: TGTGCCAGCAGCCAAGACGACAGGGCTACGCAGTATTTT. Amino acid sequence: CASSQDDRATQYF. This rearrangement joins TRBV3-1 to TRBJ2-3; 7 nucleotides match TRBD1. CDR1 and CDR2 (germline): LGHDT, YNNKEL (reference sequence). V dropped 0 bases and J dropped 8; count of bases not matched to a gene: 2. The CDR3 runs 13 residues.

With regard to this clonotype: A read error may explain this, as a much larger clone is one base away. The rearrangement links TRBV6-5 to TRBJ1-5; the D is unclear. Germline assignment: CDR1 MNHEY and CDR2 SVGAGI. V dropped 11 bases and J dropped 2 bases, with 10 bases sitting between them. The CDR3 runs 12 residues. The chain's CDR3 is CAAKQGNQPQHF. The CDR3 DNA follows: TGTGCCGCCAAGCAGGGCAATCAGCCCCAGCATTTT.

This clonotype was detected only a few times. This clone may be a read error of a much larger clone one base away. As the CDR3 is not closed by the conserved phenylalanine or tryptophan, this likely results from a read error. The chain joins TRBV6-1 to TRBJ1-2; 8 bases are shared with TRBD1. Trimming removed 6 bases from V and 1 base from J; junction bases left unmatched: 4. This CDR3 has 14 residues. Per the germline V gene, CDR1 is MNHNS and CDR2 is SASEGT. In DNA form, the CDR3 reads TGTGCCAGCAGGATGACAGGGGTTAACTATGGCTACACCTCC. It codes for CASRMTGVNYGYTS.

The table lists this clonotype with many counts. The chain carries TRBV19 and TRBJ2-5, with 9 positions matching TRBD1. The germline V gene encodes CDR1 LNHDA and CDR2 SQIVND (reference sequence). The CDR3 contains 16 residues. After removal of 2 bases from V and 1 base from J, the junction contained 5 bases not matched to a gene. The CDR3 sequence is CASSIRGTGPQETQYF. CDR3 in DNA: TGTGCCAGTAGTATAAGAGGGACAGGGCCCCAAGAGACCCAGTACTTC. Complete variable domain (other parts from reference TRBV19 and TRBJ2-5): DGGITQSPKYLFRKEGQNVTLSCEQNLNHDAMYWYRQDPGQGLRLIYYSQIVNDFQKGDIAEGYSVSREKKESFPLTVTSAQKNPTAFYLCASSIRGTGPQETQYFGPGTRLLVL.

This clonotype showed up many times. The chain combines TRBV2 with TRBJ1-2, with D maybe TRBD1 (6 bases). The CDR3 has 15 amino acids. V lost 2 bases and J 2 bases, leaving 12 bases between the germline ends. Germline V gives CDR1 SNHLY, CDR2 FYNNEI. CDR3 residues: CASSELGTSNYGYTF. Written as DNA, the CDR3 is TGTGCCAGCAGTGAACTAGGGACATCGAACTATGGCTACACCTTC.

This clonotype was seen many times. The chain recombines TRBV5-8 with TRBJ2-7, with D unresolved. CDR3 length: 11 amino acids. The germline V and J ends were trimmed by 2 bases and 3 bases, with 3 bases remaining between them. Germline assignment: CDR1 SGHTS and CDR2 YDEGEE. The CDR3 coding sequence is TGTGCCAGCAGCTTTCGCTACGAGCAGTACTTC. Protein sequence: CASSFRYEQYF.

This clonotype was observed many times. This rearrangement joins TRBV19 to TRBJ1-3; 8 nucleotides match TRBD1. CDR1 is LNHDA and CDR2 is SQIVND in the germline V gene (reference sequence). Trimming cost V 9 bases and J 3 bases; bases outside gene matches: 13. This CDR3 has 16 amino acids. CDR3 DNA sequence: TGTGCCAGCTCCCGCCAGGGGGCGAGTAGTGGAAACACCATATATTTT. Amino acids: CASSRQGASSGNTIYF. The full variable domain, in which reference TRBV19 and TRBJ1-3 provide the parts outside the CDR3, is DGGITQSPKYLFRKEGQNVTLSCEQNLNHDAMYWYRQDPGQGLRLIYYSQIVNDFQKGDIAEGYSVSREKKESFPLTVTSAQKNPTAFYLCASSRQGASSGNTIYFGEGSWLTVV.

This clonotype was counted many times. The J gene is TRBJ2-7, the V gene TRBV9; D perhaps matches TRBD1 (5 bases). The CDR3 length is 16 residues. Germline-derived CDR1 and CDR2 are SGDLS and YYNGEE. Between the trimmed V and J ends, which lost 0 bases and 0 bases, there was a span of 13 bases. The CDR3 sequence is CASSVGSQAPSYEQYF. In DNA, the CDR3 is TGTGCCAGCAGCGTAGGTTCACAGGCCCCCTCCTACGAGCAGTACTTC.

Remarks on this clonotype: A single base separates this from a much larger clone, so it may be a read error. This chain's CDR3 is CASSSMGWGGYGYAF. The CDR3 nucleotides are TGTGCCAGCAGCTCTATGGGGTGGGGAGGCTATGGCTACGCCTTC. The V and J genes are TRBV13 and TRBJ1-2; D is ambiguous. Per the germline V gene, CDR1 is PRHDT and CDR2 is FYEKMQ (reference sequence). CDR3 length equals 15 residues.

This clonotype was recorded many times. The chain recombines TRBV5-1 with TRBJ2-1, with 14 bases fitting TRBD2. Germline CDR1 reads SGHRS; CDR2 reads YFSETQ. V was pared by 4 bases and J by 6 bases, with 3 bases of the junction left unmatched. This CDR3 has 15 amino acids. CDR3 sequence: CASSQGTSGSNEQFF. Here the CDR3 DNA reads TGCGCCAGCAGCCAAGGGACTAGCGGGAGCAATGAGCAGTTCTTC.

V usage is TRBV6-1 and J usage is TRBJ2-5, with 11 bases that match TRBD1. V gave up 5 bases and J gave up 4 bases; unmatched junction bases: 3. The germline CDR1 and CDR2 sequences are MNHNS and SASEGT. This CDR3 is built from 14 residues. The CDR3 is CASSPGQGAETQYF. CDR3 DNA: TGTGCCAGCAGTCCAGGACAGGGGGCAGAGACCCAGTACTTC.

This clonotype was detected ten times or more. The chain joins TRBV5-6 to TRBJ2-1, with D maybe TRBD2 (6 bases). The CDR3 consists of 16 residues. V lost 3 bases and J 4 bases, leaving 17 bases between the germline ends. Germline CDR1 reads SGHDT; CDR2 reads YYEEEE. The CDR3 nucleotides read TGTGCCAGCAGCTCCGATGGTAGCGGATCATACAATGAGCAGTTCTTC. It specifies CASSSDGSGSYNEQFF. Full variable domain (outside the CDR3, taken from reference TRBV5-6 and TRBJ2-1): DAGVTQSPTHLIKTRGQQVTLRCSPKSGHDTVSWYQQALGQGPQFIFQYYEEEERQRGNFPDRFSGHQFPNYSSELNVNALLLGDSALYLCASSSDGSGSYNEQFFGPGTRLTVL.

J is TRBJ2-7 and V is TRBV10-1; D not certain. The CDR3 covers 13 residues. Trimming took 0 bases from V and 5 from J, leaving 8 bases between them. Germline CDR1 and CDR2: WNHNN and SYGVQD (reference sequence). The CDR3 spells CASSESTGNEQYF. In DNA form, the CDR3 reads TGCGCCAGCAGTGAGTCAACGGGCAACGAGCAGTACTTC.

This clonotype was seen at least ten times. The chain employs TRBV3-1 and TRBJ2-7; TRBD2 agrees at 10 bases. The CDR3 spans 14 residues. Germline CDR1 reads LGHDT; CDR2 reads YNNKEL (reference sequence). J lost 6 bases, V lost 3 bases, and 5 bases had no gene match. The CDR3 DNA reads as TGTGCCAGCAGCCAGGCTAGCGGGGGACTCGAGCAGTACTTC. Translating gives CASSQASGGLEQYF.

This clonotype was detected many times. The chain links TRBV6-1 to TRBJ2-1; maybe TRBD2 (5 bases). Trimming shortened V by 6 bases and J by 10 bases, and 19 bases separated the two germline ends. Germline values: CDR1 MNHNS, CDR2 SASEGT. This CDR3 is built from 14 residues. CDR3 region: CASSLIRLEREQFF. In DNA form, the CDR3 reads TGTGCCAGCAGCCTTATCCGGCTGGAGCGGGAGCAGTTCTTC.

Many counts were recorded for this clonotype. The chain carries TRBV19 and TRBJ2-7; possibly TRBD2 for D (6 bases). With 5 bases removed from V and 2 bases from J, the gap between germline ends came to 10 bases. The V gene's germline CDR1 is LNHDA and CDR2 SQIVND (reference sequence). CDR3 length: 13 amino acids. CDR3 DNA: TGTGCCAGTAGTGCCGGGAGAGCCTACGAGCAGTACTTC. Protein: CASSAGRAYEQYF.